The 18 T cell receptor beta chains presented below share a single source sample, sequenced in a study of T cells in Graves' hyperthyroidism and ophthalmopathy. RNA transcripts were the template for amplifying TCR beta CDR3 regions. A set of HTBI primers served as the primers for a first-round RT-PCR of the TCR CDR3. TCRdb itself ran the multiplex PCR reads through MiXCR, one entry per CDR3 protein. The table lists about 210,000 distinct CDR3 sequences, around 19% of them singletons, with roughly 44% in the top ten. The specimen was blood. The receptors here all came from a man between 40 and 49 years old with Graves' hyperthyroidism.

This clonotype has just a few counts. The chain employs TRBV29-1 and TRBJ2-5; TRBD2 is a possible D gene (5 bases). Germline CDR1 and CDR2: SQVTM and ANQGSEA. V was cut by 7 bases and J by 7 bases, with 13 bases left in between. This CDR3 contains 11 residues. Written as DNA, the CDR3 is TGCAGCGGGGAGACGGGTGGGACCCAGTACTTC. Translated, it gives CSGETGGTQYF.

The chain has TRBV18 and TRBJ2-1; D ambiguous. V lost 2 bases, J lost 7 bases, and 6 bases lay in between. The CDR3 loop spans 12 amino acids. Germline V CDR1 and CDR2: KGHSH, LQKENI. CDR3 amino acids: CASSPVRNEQFF. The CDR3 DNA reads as TGTGCCAGCTCACCAGTTCGGAATGAGCAGTTCTTC.

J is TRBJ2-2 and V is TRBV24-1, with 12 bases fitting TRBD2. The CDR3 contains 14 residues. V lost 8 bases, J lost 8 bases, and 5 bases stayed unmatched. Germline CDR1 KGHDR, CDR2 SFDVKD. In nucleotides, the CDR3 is TGTGCCACCACCCCTAGCGGGGGGGCTGGGGAGCTGTTTTTT. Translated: CATTPSGGAGELFF.

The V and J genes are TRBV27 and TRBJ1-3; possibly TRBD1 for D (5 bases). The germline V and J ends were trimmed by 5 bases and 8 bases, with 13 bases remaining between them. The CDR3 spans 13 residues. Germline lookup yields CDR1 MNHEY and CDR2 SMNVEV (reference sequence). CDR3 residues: CASSRGAGDTIYF. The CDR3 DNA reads TGTGCCAGCAGTAGGGGAGCCGGGGACACCATATATTTT.

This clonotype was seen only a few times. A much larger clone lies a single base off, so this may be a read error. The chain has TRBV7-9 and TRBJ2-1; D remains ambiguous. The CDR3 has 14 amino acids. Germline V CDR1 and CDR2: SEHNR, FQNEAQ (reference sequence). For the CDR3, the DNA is TGTGCCAGCAGCTTAGAGAGCTCCTACAATGAGCAGCTCTTC. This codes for CASSLESSYNEQLF. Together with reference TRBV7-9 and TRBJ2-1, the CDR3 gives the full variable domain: DTGVSQNPRHKITKRGQNVTFRCDPISEHNRLYWYRQTLGQGPEFLTYFQNEAQLEKSRLLSDRFSAERPKGSFSTLEIQRTEQGDSAMYLCASSLESSYNEQLFGPGTRLTVL.

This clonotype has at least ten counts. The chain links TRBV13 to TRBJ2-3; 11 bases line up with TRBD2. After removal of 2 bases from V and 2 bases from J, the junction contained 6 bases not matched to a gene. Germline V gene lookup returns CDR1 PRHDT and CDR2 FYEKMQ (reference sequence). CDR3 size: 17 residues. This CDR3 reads CASSLRLAGGHTDTQYF. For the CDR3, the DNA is TGTGCCAGCAGCTTAAGGCTAGCGGGGGGCCACACAGATACGCAGTATTTT.

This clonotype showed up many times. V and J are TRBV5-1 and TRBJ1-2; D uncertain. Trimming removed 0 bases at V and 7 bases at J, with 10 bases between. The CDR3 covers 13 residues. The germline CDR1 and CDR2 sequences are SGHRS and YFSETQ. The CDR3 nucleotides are TGCGCCAGCAGCTTGGGGACGGGAGGTGGCTACACCTTC. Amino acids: CASSLGTGGGYTF.

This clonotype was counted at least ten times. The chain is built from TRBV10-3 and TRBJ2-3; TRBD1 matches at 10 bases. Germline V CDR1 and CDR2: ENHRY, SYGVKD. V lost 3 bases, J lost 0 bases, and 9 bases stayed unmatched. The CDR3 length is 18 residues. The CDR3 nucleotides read TGTGCCATCAGTGATTTCTGGGACAGGGGCGGGAGCACAGATACGCAGTATTTT. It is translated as CAISDFWDRGGSTDTQYF.

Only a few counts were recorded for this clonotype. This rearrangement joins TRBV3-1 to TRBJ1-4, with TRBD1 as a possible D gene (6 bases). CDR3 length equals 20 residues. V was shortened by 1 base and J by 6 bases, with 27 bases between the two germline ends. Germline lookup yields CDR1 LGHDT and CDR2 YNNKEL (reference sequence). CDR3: CASSQASVGRTAQEHEKLFF. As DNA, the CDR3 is TGTGCCAGCAGCCAAGCTTCTGTGGGACGGACAGCTCAGGAACATGAAAAACTGTTTTTT.

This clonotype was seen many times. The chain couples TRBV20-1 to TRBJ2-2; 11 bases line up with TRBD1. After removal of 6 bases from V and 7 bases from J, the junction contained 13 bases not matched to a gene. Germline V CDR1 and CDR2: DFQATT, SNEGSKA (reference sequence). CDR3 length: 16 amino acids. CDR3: CSAPGRTGGVGGELFF. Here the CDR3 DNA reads TGCAGTGCCCCTGGTCGGACAGGGGGCGTTGGCGGGGAGCTGTTTTTT.

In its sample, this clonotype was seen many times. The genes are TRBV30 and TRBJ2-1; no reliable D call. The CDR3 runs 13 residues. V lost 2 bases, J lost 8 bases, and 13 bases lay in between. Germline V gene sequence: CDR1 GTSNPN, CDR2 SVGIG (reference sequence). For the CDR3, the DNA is TGTGCCTGGAGTCAACCTTATAGGGATGAGCAGTTCTTC. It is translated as CAWSQPYRDEQFF.

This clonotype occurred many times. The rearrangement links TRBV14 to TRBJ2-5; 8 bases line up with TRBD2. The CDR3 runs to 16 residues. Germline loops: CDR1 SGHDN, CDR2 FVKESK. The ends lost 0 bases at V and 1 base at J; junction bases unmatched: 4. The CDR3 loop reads CASSQDRGGRQETQYF. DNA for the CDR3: TGTGCCAGCAGCCAAGATCGGGGGGGTCGCCAAGAGACCCAGTACTTC.

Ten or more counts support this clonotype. CDR3 amino acids: CASRGTGGTEAFF. For the CDR3, the DNA is TGTGCCAGCCGTGGGACAGGGGGCACTGAAGCTTTCTTT. The chain recombines TRBV28 with TRBJ1-1; 11 nucleotides line up with TRBD1. The ends lost 8 bases at V and 4 bases at J; junction bases unmatched: 3. CDR1 and CDR2 (germline): MDHEN, SYDVKM. The length of the CDR3 is 13 residues.

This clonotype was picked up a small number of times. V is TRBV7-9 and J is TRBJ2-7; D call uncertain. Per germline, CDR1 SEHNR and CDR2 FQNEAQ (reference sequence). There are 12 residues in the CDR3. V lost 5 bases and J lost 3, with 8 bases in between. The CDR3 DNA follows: TGTGCCAGCAGCCCTCAGGACTACGAGCAGTACTTC. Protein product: CASSPQDYEQYF.

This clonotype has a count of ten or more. For the CDR3, the DNA is TGTGCCAGCAGTTTCTCCGGGCCAGGGCGTGGGGGACCCTACGAGCAGTACTTC. Amino acid sequence: CASSFSGPGRGGPYEQYF. The rearrangement joins TRBV6-6 to TRBJ2-7, with D possibly called TRBD1 or TRBD2 (5 bases each). V shed 4 bases and J shed 2 bases, with 24 bases lying between them. Germline-derived CDR1 and CDR2 are MNHNY and SVGAGI (reference sequence). The CDR3 loop spans 18 amino acids.

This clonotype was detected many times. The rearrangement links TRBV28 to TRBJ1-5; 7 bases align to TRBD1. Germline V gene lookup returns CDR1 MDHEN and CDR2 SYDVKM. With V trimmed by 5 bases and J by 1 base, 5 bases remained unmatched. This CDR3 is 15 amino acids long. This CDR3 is CASSPWDSSNQPQHF. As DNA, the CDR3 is TGTGCCAGCAGTCCTTGGGACAGCAGCAATCAGCCCCAGCATTTT.

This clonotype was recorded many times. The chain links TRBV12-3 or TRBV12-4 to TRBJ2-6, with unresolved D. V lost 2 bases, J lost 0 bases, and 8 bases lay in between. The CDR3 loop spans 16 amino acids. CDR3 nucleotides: TGTGCCAGCAGTTTAAGGTTCGGCTCTGGGGCCAACGTCCTGACTTTC. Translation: CASSLRFGSGANVLTF.

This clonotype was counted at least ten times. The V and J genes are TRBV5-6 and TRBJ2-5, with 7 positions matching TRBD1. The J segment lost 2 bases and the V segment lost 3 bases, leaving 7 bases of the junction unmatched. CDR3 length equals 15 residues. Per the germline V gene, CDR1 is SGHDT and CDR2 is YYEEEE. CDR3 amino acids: CASSSIQGQQETQYF. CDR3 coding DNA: TGTGCCAGCAGCTCGATACAGGGACAGCAAGAGACCCAGTACTTC.